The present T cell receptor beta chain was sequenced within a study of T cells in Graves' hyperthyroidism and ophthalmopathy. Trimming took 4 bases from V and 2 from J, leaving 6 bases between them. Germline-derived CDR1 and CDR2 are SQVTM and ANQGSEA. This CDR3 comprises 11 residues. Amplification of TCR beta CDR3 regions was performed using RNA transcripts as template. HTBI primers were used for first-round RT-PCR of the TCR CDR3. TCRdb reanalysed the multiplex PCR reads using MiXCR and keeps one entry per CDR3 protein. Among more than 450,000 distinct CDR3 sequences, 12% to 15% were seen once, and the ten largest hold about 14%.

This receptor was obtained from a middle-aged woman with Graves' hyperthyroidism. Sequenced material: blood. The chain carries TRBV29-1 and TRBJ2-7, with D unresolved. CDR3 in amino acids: CSVAVTYEQYF. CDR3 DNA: TGCAGCGTTGCAGTTACCTACGAGCAGTACTTC.